This TCR beta chain was observed in a study of shared clonotypes between healthy human individuals. In the study overall: Each donor's CD8 memory used one plate, CD8 naive two, each CD4 subset three.

The CDR3 runs to 14 residues. CDR1 and CDR2 from the germline V gene are LNHNV and YYDKDF (reference sequence). V dropped 5 bases and J dropped 5 bases, with 16 bases sitting between them. Study-wide findings and caveats: Naive CD4 clonotypes were shared across a handful of donors at about 5.2%.

Notes on this clone: Its antigen is still unknown.

Some clones are missing from TCRdb's copy, which holds only in-frame ones; the method was immunoSEQ multiplex PCR. The sample shows over 2,000,000 clones, 93% of them seen only once. Naive CD8 cells were CD45RO-negative, positively selected for CCR7, excluding terminally differentiated effector memory CD45RA+ cells. All donors were Caucasian adults living in Nashville, Tennessee. The chain is built from TRBV15 and TRBJ2-7; no reliable D call. This TCR derives from a man between 18 and 35 years old in good health. Some clones in this sample may be carry-over from other donors' samples. Sequences were obtained from naive CD8+ T cells from PBMCs. The CDR3 region is CATSPTRAGHEQYF. The CDR3 nucleotides read TGTGCCACCAGCCCGACTCGGGCCGGACACGAGCAGTACTTC.